This passage covers 31 T cell receptor beta chains from one sample sequenced in a study of blood T cell repertoires in COVID-19. TCRdb keeps only in-frame clones here, not all; method: immunoSEQ multiplex PCR. The sample holds 25,000 to 35,000 clones; approximately 80% are singletons and the top ten take approximately 24%. The sequencing sample was made of peripheral blood. Receptors were obtained from a man between 65 and 80 years old with active COVID-19.

The chain employs TRBV5-1 and TRBJ2-5; D perhaps matches TRBD2 (6 bases). CDR3 length: 15 residues. V lost 0 bases to trimming and J lost 4 bases, with 13 bases between them. CDR1 is SGHRS, CDR2 YFSETQ, per germline. CDR3 sequence reads: CASSLVGGTRETQYF. The CDR3 DNA reads as TGCGCCAGCAGCTTGGTCGGGGGTACCAGAGAGACCCAGTACTTC.

V usage is TRBV6-1 and J usage is TRBJ1-5; D is uncertain. Trimming cost V 1 base and J 4 bases, with 8 bases left between them. This CDR3 region has 14 residues. Germline V gives CDR1 MNHNS, CDR2 SASEGT. The CDR3 sequence is CASSEGAENQPQHF. The CDR3 DNA reads as TGTGCCAGCAGTGAAGGGGCAGAAAATCAGCCCCAGCATTTT.

The chain links TRBV2 to TRBJ1-2, with a tentative D call TRBD1 (6 bases). V lost 6 bases to trimming and J lost 4 bases, with 15 bases between them. Per the germline V gene, CDR1 is SNHLY and CDR2 is FYNNEI. The CDR3 is made up of 14 amino acids. CDR3 sequence: CASSPQGRGYGYTF. CDR3 DNA sequence: TGTGCCAGCAGCCCACAGGGCCGGGGCTATGGCTACACCTTC.

The CDR3 coding sequence is TGTGCCAGCAGCTTGAGGGAGAATGAGCAGTTCTTC. Residues: CASSLRENEQFF. V and J are TRBV11-1 and TRBJ2-1; D might be TRBD2 (5 bases). The CDR3 length is 12 residues. Germline V gene lookup returns CDR1 SGHAT and CDR2 FQDESV (reference sequence). V shed 3 bases and J shed 7 bases, with 7 bases lying between them.

The chain combines TRBV9 with TRBJ2-1; possibly TRBD2 for D (7 bases). Germline CDR1 and CDR2: SGDLS and YYNGEE. CDR3 length: 17 residues. V was shortened by 0 bases and J by 4 bases, with 17 bases between the two germline ends. The CDR3 region is CASSVALGGQQYNEQFF. The CDR3 DNA is TGTGCCAGCAGCGTAGCCCTCGGGGGGCAACAATACAATGAGCAGTTCTTC.

The chain carries TRBV7-8 and TRBJ1-2, with D unresolved. In germline, CDR1 is SGHVS, CDR2 FQNEAQ. The CDR3 is 13 residues long. V lost 3 bases and J lost 3, with 8 bases in between. The CDR3 nucleotides read TGTGCCAGCAGCTTGGCGCGGCACTATGGCTACACCTTC. It encodes CASSLARHYGYTF.

The chain employs TRBV9 and TRBJ2-2; TRBD2 matches 7 bases. J gave up 1 base and V 1 base, and 7 bases lay outside the gene matches. CDR3 length: 17 amino acids. Germline V CDR1 and CDR2: SGDLS, YYNGEE. The CDR3 DNA sequence: TGTGCCAGCAGCGTACTCGGACTAGGGGTGAACACCGGGGAGCTGTTTTTT. This gives the protein CASSVLGLGVNTGELFF.

The CDR3 here is CASSSASMNTEAFF. The CDR3 DNA reads TGTGCCAGCTCATCCGCAAGCATGAACACTGAAGCTTTCTTT. V and J are TRBV18 and TRBJ1-1; D gene ambiguous. The V end was cut by 5 bases, the J end by 0 bases, with 10 bases between. The CDR3 runs to 14 residues. Germline assignment: CDR1 KGHSH and CDR2 LQKENI.

V gene TRBV15 combines with J gene TRBJ1-5; no definite D call. Trimming left V 0 bases short and J 3 bases short, with 6 bases between. CDR1 is LNHNV and CDR2 is YYDKDF in the germline V gene (reference sequence). This CDR3 comprises 14 residues. The CDR3 spells CATSRDNFNQPQHF. The DNA for the CDR3 is TGTGCCACCAGCAGAGATAACTTCAATCAGCCCCAGCATTTT. The full variable domain, with the rest looked up from reference TRBV15 and TRBJ1-5, is DAMVIQNPRYQVTQFGKPVTLSCSQTLNHNVMYWYQQKSSQAPKLLFHYYDKDFNNEADTPDNFQSRRPNTSFCFLDIRSPGLGDTAMYLCATSRDNFNQPQHFGDGTRLSIL.

The chain joins TRBV11-3 to TRBJ2-7, with 10 bases that match TRBD1. Germline assignment: CDR1 SGHNT and CDR2 YENEEA. After removal of 1 base from V and 1 base from J, the junction contained 1 base not matched to a gene. The CDR3 runs to 15 residues. The CDR3 region has the DNA TGTGCCAGCAGCTTAGGGGGACAGGGGTCCTACGAGCAGTACTTC. This gives the protein CASSLGGQGSYEQYF.

This clone has more than one count but fewer than ten. The rearrangement uses TRBV11-1 and TRBJ2-7; 8 bases agree with TRBD2. The CDR3 runs to 14 residues. J lost 2 bases, V lost 5 bases, and 5 bases had no gene match. The germline gives CDR1 SGHAT, CDR2 FQDESV (reference sequence). CDR3 sequence reads: CASSAGGATYEQYF. As DNA, the CDR3 is TGTGCCAGCAGCGCCGGGGGGGCCACCTACGAGCAGTACTTC.

The V gene is TRBV12-5, the J gene TRBJ1-1; a weak D match, TRBD1 (5 bases). Trimming cost V 3 bases and J 4 bases, with 15 bases left between them. The CDR3 extends over 15 amino acids. Germline V gene data show CDR1 as LGHNT and CDR2 as FRNRAP. CDR3 DNA sequence: TGTGCTAGTGGTTTAAGGGGATTGAGTGGCACTGAAGCTTTCTTT. This translates into CASGLRGLSGTEAFF.

The chain is built from TRBV4-1 and TRBJ1-2; 12 nucleotides agree with TRBD1. In germline, CDR1 is MGHRA, CDR2 YSYEKL. This CDR3 is built from 14 residues. With V trimmed by 2 bases and J by 13 bases, 8 bases remained unmatched. CDR3 sequence: CASSQSWDRGRSTF. DNA of the CDR3: TGCGCCAGCAGCCAAAGTTGGGACAGGGGGCGAAGCACCTTC.

This clone has just a few counts. The chain is built from TRBV28 and TRBJ2-3, with D possibly TRBD1 on 5 matching bases. CDR1 is MDHEN and CDR2 is SYDVKM in the germline V gene. The CDR3 sequence is 16 residues long. V lost 5 bases and J lost 3, with 18 bases in between. The CDR3 is CASSSPGFDGTDTQYF. CDR3 nucleotide sequence: TGTGCCAGCAGTAGCCCAGGGTTCGATGGGACAGATACGCAGTATTTT.

The V and J genes are TRBV11-1 and TRBJ1-1; D remains ambiguous. V was pared by 1 base and J by 4 bases, with 10 bases between. The CDR3 covers 14 residues. The germline gives CDR1 SGHAT, CDR2 FQDESV (reference sequence). CDR3 nucleotide sequence: TGTGCCAGCAGCTTAGTGCCGCACAGCACTGAAGCTTTCTTT. Translated: CASSLVPHSTEAFF.

V and J are TRBV6-1 and TRBJ2-3; 13 bases fit TRBD2. V was pared by 3 bases and J by 5 bases, with 11 bases of the junction left unmatched. Germline V gene sequence: CDR1 MNHNS, CDR2 SASEGT. The CDR3 consists of 18 residues. CDR3 DNA sequence: TGTGCCAGCAGTGATAGGACCGGACTAGCGGGGGAGGGAGATACGCAGTATTTT. Amino acids: CASSDRTGLAGEGDTQYF.

This sequence joins TRBV5-1 and TRBJ1-1; 7 nucleotides align to TRBD1. V dropped 5 bases and J dropped 5; count of bases not matched to a gene: 9. Germline V CDR1 and CDR2: SGHRS, YFSETQ. The length of the CDR3 is 14 residues. The DNA of the CDR3 is TGCGCCAGCAGGAGGACAGGAAAGTTTACTGAAGCTTTCTTT. Protein sequence: CASRRTGKFTEAFF.

The chain joins TRBV19 to TRBJ2-1, with D perhaps matching TRBD1 (5 bases). Germline CDR1 LNHDA, CDR2 SQIVND (reference sequence). V lost 3 bases and J 10 bases, leaving 13 bases between the germline ends. The CDR3 has 13 amino acids. CDR3 sequence: CASSIWGLQEQFF. The CDR3 coding sequence is TGTGCCAGTAGTATTTGGGGCCTACAAGAGCAGTTCTTC.

This chain connects TRBV6-5 to TRBJ2-7; maybe TRBD2 (6 bases). Trimming took 2 bases from V and 7 from J, leaving 9 bases between them. CDR1 MNHEY and CDR2 SVGAGI come from the germline V gene. This CDR3 comprises 12 residues. The CDR3 sequence is CASSYLRGEQYF. CDR3 nucleotide sequence: TGTGCCAGCAGTTACCTCCGGGGGGAGCAGTACTTC.

The J gene is TRBJ2-5, the V gene TRBV6-5; D is perhaps TRBD2 (5 bases). V lost 8 bases to trimming and J lost 5 bases, with 15 bases between them. Germline V gene lookup returns CDR1 MNHEY and CDR2 SVGAGI. This CDR3 spans 13 amino acids. The CDR3 sequence is CASDPGMRETQYF. Here the CDR3 DNA reads TGTGCCAGCGACCCGGGGATGCGGGAGACCCAGTACTTC.

The J gene is TRBJ2-2, the V gene TRBV3-1 (or the pseudogene TRBV3-2); a possible D gene is TRBD2 (6 bases). The CDR3 is made up of 17 amino acids. The germline V and J ends were trimmed by 6 bases and 0 bases, with 17 bases remaining between them. Germline CDR1 LGHDT, CDR2 YNNKEL (reference sequence). For the CDR3, the DNA is TGTGCCAGCAGGCCATCCAACTTAGCGGCGAACACCGGGGAGCTGTTTTTT. Protein sequence: CASRPSNLAANTGELFF.

The chain recombines TRBV6-5 with TRBJ2-1, with 8 bases aligning to TRBD2. The length of the CDR3 is 15 residues. Germline assignment: CDR1 MNHEY and CDR2 SVGAGI. V shed 2 bases and J 7 bases; nucleotides not matched to a gene: 7. CDR3 nucleotides: TGTGCCAGCAGTTACGGTCCGGGGGGGGAGAATGAGCAGTTCTTC. Its translation: CASSYGPGGENEQFF.

This chain connects TRBV19 to TRBJ2-2; 9 bases line up with TRBD1. Germline lookup yields CDR1 LNHDA and CDR2 SQIVND (reference sequence). Trimming cost V 6 bases and J 3 bases; bases outside gene matches: 2. This CDR3 is built from 14 residues. The CDR3 loop reads CASRRTGDTGELFF. CDR3 sequence (DNA): TGTGCCAGTAGAAGGACAGGGGACACCGGGGAGCTGTTTTTT.

The chain employs TRBV5-1 and TRBJ2-4; D is uncertain. Trimming pared 0 bases from V and 0 bases from J, leaving 13 bases between. The CDR3 contains 17 residues. CDR1 and CDR2 from the germline V gene are SGHRS and YFSETQ. CDR3 DNA: TGCGCCAGCAGCTTGGCCGAGGCTCCCCTAGCCAAAAACATTCAGTACTTC. Translated: CASSLAEAPLAKNIQYF. The entire variable domain, with the rest obtained from reference TRBV5-1 and TRBJ2-4, is as follows: KAGVTQTPRYLIKTRGQQVTLSCSPISGHRSVSWYQQTPGQGLQFLFEYFSETQRNKGNFPGRFSGRQFSNSRSEMNVSTLELGDSALYLCASSLAEAPLAKNIQYFGAGTRLSVL.

In this sample, this clone turned up a few times. V and J are TRBV7-9 and TRBJ1-1, with 8 bases fitting TRBD1. This CDR3 has 17 amino acids. J was trimmed by 3 bases and V by 5 bases; bases with no gene match: 14. CDR1 and CDR2 from the germline V gene are SEHNR and FQNEAQ (reference sequence). CDR3 residues: CASSPPRGQHPDTEAFF. The CDR3 bases are TGTGCCAGCAGCCCTCCCAGGGGGCAACACCCGGACACTGAAGCTTTCTTT.

The DNA for the CDR3 is TGTGCCACCAGTGACCCGTACCTAACCTTATACAATGAGCAGTTCTTC. Protein product: CATSDPYLTLYNEQFF. This chain joins TRBV24-1 and TRBJ2-1; D unclear. The V gene's germline CDR1 is KGHDR and CDR2 SFDVKD. The CDR3 loop spans 16 amino acids. The V end lost 4 bases, the J end lost 4 bases, and 16 bases lay between the germline ends.

This clone was counted only a few times. The rearrangement links TRBV12-5 to TRBJ1-2, with a possible D match to TRBD1 (5 bases). Germline values: CDR1 LGHNT, CDR2 FRNRAP. Between the trimmed V and J ends, which lost 2 bases and 5 bases, there was a span of 12 bases. The CDR3 totals 14 residues. The CDR3 loop reads CASGLSGTMYGYTF. CDR3 sequence (DNA): TGTGCTAGTGGTTTGTCCGGGACTATGTATGGCTACACCTTC.

This clone showed up just once. The chain is built from TRBV6-5 and TRBJ2-1; D is possibly TRBD2 (6 bases). CDR1 is MNHEY, CDR2 SVGAGI, per germline. This CDR3 has 14 amino acids. V lost 2 bases, J lost 8 bases, and 13 bases lay in between. CDR3 bases: TGTGCCAGCAGTTACCGCGACGGGGGTTATGAGCAGTTCTTC. It is translated as CASSYRDGGYEQFF.

The genes are TRBV6-1 and TRBJ2-2, with TRBD1 matching over 8 bases. This CDR3 contains 16 residues. V shed 4 bases, J shed 0 bases, and the junction held 4 bases outside the gene matches. The germline V gene encodes CDR1 MNHNS and CDR2 SASEGT. CDR3 protein: CASSGGQATNTGELFF. The DNA of the CDR3 is TGTGCCAGCAGTGGGGGACAGGCTACGAACACCGGGGAGCTGTTTTTT.

The genes are TRBV6-5 and TRBJ1-2, with TRBD1 matching over 7 bases. There are 15 residues in the CDR3. Germline V gene data show CDR1 as MNHEY and CDR2 as SVGAGI. The V and J ends lost 7 bases and 5 bases, in that order; junction bases with no gene match: 13. The DNA of the CDR3 is TGTGCCAGCATCCAACGGGAGGGGGCCTGGTATGGCTACACCTTC. This translates into CASIQREGAWYGYTF.

J is TRBJ2-1 and V is TRBV28; 14 bases map to TRBD2. Looked up from germline, CDR1 is MDHEN and CDR2 is SYDVKM. With V trimmed by 6 bases and J by 5 bases, 9 bases remained unmatched. This CDR3 is 17 amino acids long. CDR3 in amino acids: CASSSGTSGGDNNEQFF. The DNA for the CDR3 is TGTGCCAGCAGCTCCGGGACTAGCGGGGGCGATAACAATGAGCAGTTCTTC.